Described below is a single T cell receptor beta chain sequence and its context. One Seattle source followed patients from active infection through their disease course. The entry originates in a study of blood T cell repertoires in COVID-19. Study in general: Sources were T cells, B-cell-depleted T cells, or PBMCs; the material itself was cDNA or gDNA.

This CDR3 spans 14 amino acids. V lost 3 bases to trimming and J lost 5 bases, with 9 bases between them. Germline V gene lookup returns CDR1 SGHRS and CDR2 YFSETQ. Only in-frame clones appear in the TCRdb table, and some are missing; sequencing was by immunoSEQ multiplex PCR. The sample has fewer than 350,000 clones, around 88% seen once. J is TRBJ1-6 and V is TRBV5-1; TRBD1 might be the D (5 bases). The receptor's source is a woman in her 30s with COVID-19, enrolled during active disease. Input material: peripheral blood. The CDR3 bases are TGCGCCAGCAGCTGGGGCGCAGATAATTCACCCCTCCACTTT. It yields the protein CASSWGADNSPLHF.